Detailed here is one TCR beta chain. The data were obtained in a study of OX40 agonist ivuxolimab in advanced cancers. Study context: Therapy given before enrollment (anti-PD-1, anti-PD-L1 or anti-CTLA-4) was allowed, and around 40% had some. Three individuals attained partial responses, comprising one hepatocellular carcinoma case and two cutaneous melanoma cases.

Clones were sequenced by immunoSEQ multiplex PCR, and TCRdb holds only the in-frame ones, with some missing. The data show 70,000 or so clones, around 85% seen once. The sequencing used CD4+ or CD8+ T cells sorted from blood, collected in a trial of the OX40 agonist ivuxolimab. This sequence originates from an adult with an advanced solid tumor such as melanoma, head and neck, liver or kidney cancer.

The CDR3 is CASSWGEGLTGELFF. For the CDR3, the DNA is TGTGCCAGTAGTTGGGGGGAGGGTCTCACCGGGGAGCTGTTTTTT. The chain recombines TRBV19 with TRBJ2-2, with TRBD2 identical over 7 bases. The CDR3 loop spans 15 amino acids. V shed 5 bases, J shed 4 bases, and the junction held 7 bases outside the gene matches. CDR1 is LNHDA and CDR2 is SQIVND in the germline V gene (reference sequence).